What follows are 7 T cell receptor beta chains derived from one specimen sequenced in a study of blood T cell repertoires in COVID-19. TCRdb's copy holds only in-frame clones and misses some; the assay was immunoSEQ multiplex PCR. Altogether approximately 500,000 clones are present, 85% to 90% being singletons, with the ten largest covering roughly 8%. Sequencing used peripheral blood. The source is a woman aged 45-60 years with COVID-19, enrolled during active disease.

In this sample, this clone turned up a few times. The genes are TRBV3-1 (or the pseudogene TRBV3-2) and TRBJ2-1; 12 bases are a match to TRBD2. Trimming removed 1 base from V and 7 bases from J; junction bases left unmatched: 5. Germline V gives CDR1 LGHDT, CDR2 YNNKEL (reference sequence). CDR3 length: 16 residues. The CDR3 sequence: CASSQATSGGSNEQFF. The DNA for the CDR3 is TGTGCCAGCAGCCAAGCGACTAGCGGGGGCTCTAATGAGCAGTTCTTC.

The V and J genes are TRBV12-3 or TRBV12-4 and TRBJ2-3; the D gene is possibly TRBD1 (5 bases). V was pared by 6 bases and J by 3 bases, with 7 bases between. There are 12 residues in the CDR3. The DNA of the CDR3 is TGTGCCAGCAGGCAGGGAACAGATACGCAGTATTTT. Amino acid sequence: CASRQGTDTQYF.

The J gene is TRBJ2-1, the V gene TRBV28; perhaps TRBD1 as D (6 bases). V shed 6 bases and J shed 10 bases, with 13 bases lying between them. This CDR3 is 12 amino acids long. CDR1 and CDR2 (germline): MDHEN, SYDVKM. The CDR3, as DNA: TGTGCCAGCAGAAGCAGGGGCCAAGAGCAGTTCTTC. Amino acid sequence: CASRSRGQEQFF.

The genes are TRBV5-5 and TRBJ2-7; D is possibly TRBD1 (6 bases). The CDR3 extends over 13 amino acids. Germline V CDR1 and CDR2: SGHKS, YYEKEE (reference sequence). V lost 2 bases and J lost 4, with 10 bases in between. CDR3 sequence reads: CASSFAGVYEQYF. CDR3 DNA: TGTGCCAGCAGCTTCGCAGGGGTTTACGAGCAGTACTTC.

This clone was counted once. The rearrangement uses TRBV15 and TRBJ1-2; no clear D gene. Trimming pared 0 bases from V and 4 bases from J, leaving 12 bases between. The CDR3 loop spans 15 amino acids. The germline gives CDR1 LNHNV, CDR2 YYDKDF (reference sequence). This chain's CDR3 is CATSRDSSVAYGYTF. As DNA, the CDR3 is TGTGCCACCAGCAGAGATTCTTCGGTCGCCTATGGCTACACCTTC.

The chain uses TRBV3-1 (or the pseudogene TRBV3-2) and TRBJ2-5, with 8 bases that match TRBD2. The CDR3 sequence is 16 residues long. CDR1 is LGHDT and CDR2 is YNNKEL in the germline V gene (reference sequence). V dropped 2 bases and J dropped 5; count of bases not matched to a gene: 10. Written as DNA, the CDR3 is TGTGCCAGCAGCCAAATTCCGGCGGGGGGAGGGGAGACCCAGTACTTC. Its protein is CASSQIPAGGGETQYF.

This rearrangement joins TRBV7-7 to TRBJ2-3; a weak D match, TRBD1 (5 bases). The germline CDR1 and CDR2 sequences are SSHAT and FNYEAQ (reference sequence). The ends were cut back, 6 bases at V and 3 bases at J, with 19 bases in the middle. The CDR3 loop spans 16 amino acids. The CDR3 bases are TGTGCCAGCAGATCAGGACACGCCGGAAGAACAGATACGCAGTATTTT. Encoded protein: CASRSGHAGRTDTQYF.